This T cell receptor beta chain was sequenced for a study of blood T cell repertoires in COVID-19. The CDR3 is 13 amino acids. With 6 bases clipped from V and 7 bases from J, the junction kept 8 bases outside the gene matches. Data came from immunoSEQ multiplex PCR; TCRdb stores just in-frame clones and leaves some out. The repertoire holds 140,000 or so clones, with more than 75% as singletons. The sample consisted of peripheral blood. The clonotype comes from a woman aged 70-85 years with COVID-19, enrolled during active disease. The genes are TRBV12-3 or TRBV12-4 and TRBJ1-1, with 7 bases that match TRBD1. The CDR3 here is CASREGRGNEAFF. CDR3 DNA: TGTGCCAGCAGAGAAGGCAGGGGGAATGAAGCTTTCTTT.